A single sample is the source of the 29 T cell receptor beta chains below, sequenced in a study of T cell changes during pregnancy in multiple sclerosis. Sequencing was performed with immunoSEQ multiplex PCR; in TCRdb, only in-frame clones are kept and a portion is missing. The sample gives around 100,000 clones, roughly 92% of which show up once; 0.8% to 1% is in the top ten. The source material was peripheral blood, sampled after pregnancy. Receptors were obtained from a female donor with multiple sclerosis, enrolled in a pregnancy study.

The chain employs TRBV28 and TRBJ2-3, with D possibly TRBD1 on 6 matching bases. Germline V gives CDR1 MDHEN, CDR2 SYDVKM. Trimming stripped 3 bases from V and 4 bases from J, with 11 bases between. The CDR3 is 14 amino acids. CDR3 loop: CASSLGQGPDTQYF. DNA of the CDR3: TGTGCCAGCAGTTTGGGGCAGGGGCCAGATACGCAGTATTTT. Filled out from reference TRBV28 and TRBJ2-3, the complete variable domain reads DVKVTQSSRYLVKRTGEKVFLECVQDMDHENMFWYRQDPGLGLRLIYFSYDVKMKEKGDIPEGYSVSREKKERFSLILESASTNQTSMYLCASSLGQGPDTQYFGPGTRLTVL.

The chain links TRBV13 to TRBJ2-1; D is uncertain. CDR1 is PRHDT and CDR2 is FYEKMQ in the germline V gene (reference sequence). V was trimmed by 5 bases and J by 3 bases, leaving 5 bases between them. The CDR3 has 12 residues. The chain's CDR3 is CASSLNYNEQFF. The CDR3 coding sequence is TGTGCCAGCAGCCTAAACTACAATGAGCAGTTCTTC.

The J gene is TRBJ1-3, the V gene TRBV20-1; possibly TRBD1 for D (6 bases). The length of the CDR3 is 11 residues. CDR1 is DFQATT, CDR2 SNEGSKA, per germline (reference sequence). Trimming shortened V by 7 bases and J by 3 bases, and 7 bases separated the two germline ends. DNA for the CDR3: TGCAGTGTCAGGGGTGGAAACACCATATATTTT. Amino acids: CSVRGGNTIYF.

The chain is built from TRBV9 and TRBJ1-3; D not resolved. CDR3 length equals 18 residues. CDR1 and CDR2 (germline): SGDLS, YYNGEE. V was cut by 0 bases and J by 0 bases, with 16 bases left in between. This CDR3 reads CASSVGWEGLSSGNTIYF. The CDR3, as DNA: TGTGCCAGCAGCGTAGGGTGGGAGGGCCTGAGCTCTGGAAACACCATATATTTT.

The CDR3 is CASSGGQATGELFF. For the CDR3, the DNA is TGCGCCAGCAGTGGGGGACAGGCCACCGGGGAGCTGTTTTTT. V is TRBV10-1 and J is TRBJ2-2, with TRBD1 identical over 8 bases. This CDR3 is 14 amino acids long. The germline gives CDR1 WNHNN, CDR2 SYGVQD (reference sequence). J was trimmed by 4 bases and V by 4 bases; bases with no gene match: 2.

The V call is TRBV7-9, the J call TRBJ2-3, with 10 bases fitting TRBD2. The germline V gene has CDR1 SEHNR and CDR2 FQNEAQ (reference sequence). The CDR3 loop spans 14 amino acids. J gave up 4 bases and V 5 bases, and 3 bases lay outside the gene matches. CDR3 coding DNA: TGTGCCAGCAGCGCGGGACTAGCGCCAGATACGCAGTATTTT. It is translated as CASSAGLAPDTQYF.

The V gene is TRBV6-5, the J gene TRBJ2-7; TRBD2 matches at 10 bases. V lost 3 bases to trimming and J lost 5 bases; unmatched junction nucleotides: 7. The CDR3 loop spans 15 amino acids. CDR1 and CDR2 (germline): MNHEY, SVGAGI. CDR3 DNA: TGTGCCAGCAGTTATCTGGCTAGCGGGAGCCACGAGCAGTACTTC. It specifies CASSYLASGSHEQYF.

V is TRBV5-1 and J is TRBJ2-7; 10 bases are a match to TRBD2. The V segment lost 4 bases and the J segment 2 bases; nucleotides outside the gene matches: 6. The CDR3 spans 15 residues. Germline values: CDR1 SGHRS, CDR2 YFSETQ. CDR3 coding DNA: TGCGCCAGCAGCACACTAGCGGGACCCCCCTACGAGCAGTACTTC. Its protein product is CASSTLAGPPYEQYF.

The gene calls are TRBV29-1 and TRBJ1-2, with D perhaps TRBD1 (5 bases). The ends were cut back, 4 bases at V and 6 bases at J, with 18 bases in the middle. The CDR3 is made up of 14 amino acids. In germline, CDR1 is SQVTM, CDR2 ANQGSEA. CDR3 region: CSVVKGTPINGYTF. In nucleotides, the CDR3 is TGCAGCGTTGTTAAGGGGACTCCTATTAATGGCTACACCTTC.

The chain has TRBV6-1 and TRBJ1-2; a possible D gene is TRBD1 (6 bases). The germline gives CDR1 MNHNS, CDR2 SASEGT. CDR3 length: 14 residues. The germline V and J ends were trimmed by 5 bases and 4 bases, with 14 bases remaining between them. CDR3 region: CASSRRGQIYGYTF. In DNA, the CDR3 is TGTGCCAGCAGTCGACGAGGACAGATCTATGGCTACACCTTC.

V and J are TRBV27 and TRBJ2-2; D might be TRBD2 (7 bases). Germline V gene sequence: CDR1 MNHEY, CDR2 SMNVEV (reference sequence). There are 17 residues in the CDR3. Trimming left V 7 bases short and J 4 bases short, with 22 bases between. CDR3 region: CASKLSGGASGTGELFF. The CDR3 DNA follows: TGTGCCAGCAAACTATCGGGGGGCGCCTCGGGCACCGGGGAGCTGTTTTTT.

CDR3 in amino acids: CASSSYLNTGELFF. CDR3 bases: TGTGCCAGCAGCTCCTACTTGAACACCGGGGAGCTGTTTTTT. The J gene is TRBJ2-2, the V gene TRBV11-2; D ambiguous. There are 14 residues in the CDR3. Germline V gene lookup returns CDR1 SGHAT and CDR2 FQNNGV. The germline V and J ends were trimmed by 4 bases and 1 base, with 7 bases remaining between them.

CDR3 in DNA: TGTGCCAGTAGTATTCGATGGGAGACTAGCGGGGTCAATGAGCAGTTCTTC. Translating it yields CASSIRWETSGVNEQFF. The chain employs TRBV19 and TRBJ2-1; 11 nucleotides agree with TRBD2. This CDR3 is built from 17 residues. Germline loops: CDR1 LNHDA, CDR2 SQIVND (reference sequence). V lost 3 bases to trimming and J lost 6 bases; unmatched junction nucleotides: 10. The full variable domain, its missing parts supplied by reference TRBV19 and TRBJ2-1, is DGGITQSPKYLFRKEGQNVTLSCEQNLNHDAMYWYRQDPGQGLRLIYYSQIVNDFQKGDIAEGYSVSREKKESFPLTVTSAQKNPTAFYLCASSIRWETSGVNEQFFGPGTRLTVL.

The chain links TRBV19 to TRBJ1-3, with D possibly matching TRBD1 (6 bases). Germline values: CDR1 LNHDA, CDR2 SQIVND (reference sequence). V gave up 7 bases and J gave up 2 bases, with 21 bases separating them. The CDR3 runs to 17 residues. CDR3 bases: TGTGCCAGTACCCCCCCAACAGGGTTGGGGGCTGGAAACACCATATATTTT. It yields the protein CASTPPTGLGAGNTIYF.

This chain links TRBV6-6 with TRBJ2-7, with D possibly matching TRBD1 (6 bases). V lost 7 bases, J lost 5 bases, and 18 bases lay in between. Germline values: CDR1 MNHNY, CDR2 SVGAGI (reference sequence). The CDR3 has 14 amino acids. The CDR3 here is CASKTTGDRNEQYF. CDR3 bases: TGTGCCAGCAAGACAACCGGAGACAGGAACGAGCAGTACTTC.

CDR3 DNA: TGTGCCAGCTCACCACTTCTACAGGAGAACACCGGGGAGCTGTTTTTT. Amino acid sequence: CASSPLLQENTGELFF. This rearrangement joins TRBV18 to TRBJ2-2, with D perhaps TRBD1 (5 bases). The V gene lost 1 base and the J gene lost 1 base, with 10 bases spanning the gap. CDR3 length: 16 amino acids. The germline CDR1 and CDR2 sequences are KGHSH and LQKENI.

This chain links TRBV12-2 with TRBJ2-3; whether TRBD2, the table's D call, matches the DNA was not checked. TRBV12-2 constitutes a pseudogene. The CDR3 loop spans 14 amino acids. The CDR3 protein is CASRPLPSTDTQYF. For the CDR3, the DNA is TGTGCAAGTCGCCCACTACCTAGCACAGATACGCAGTATTTT.

The genes are TRBV7-8 and TRBJ1-1, with TRBD1 identical over 12 bases. After removal of 5 bases from V and 4 bases from J, the junction contained 11 bases not matched to a gene. This CDR3 is 17 amino acids long. From germline, CDR1 is SGHVS and CDR2 FQNEAQ. CDR3 amino acids: CASSPLPGQGARTEAFF. CDR3 in DNA: TGTGCCAGCAGCCCGTTACCGGGACAGGGGGCGCGCACTGAAGCTTTCTTT.

The CDR3 bases are TGTGCCAGCAGTGAAACAGGGCAATACGAGCAGTACTTC. This encodes CASSETGQYEQYF. The rearrangement links TRBV2 to TRBJ2-7, with a tentative D call TRBD1 (6 bases). The CDR3 runs 13 residues. Trimming left V 2 bases short and J 4 bases short, with 9 bases between. Germline CDR1 reads SNHLY; CDR2 reads FYNNEI. The full variable domain, completed using reference TRBV2 and TRBJ2-7, is EPEVTQTPSHQVTQMGQEVILRCVPISNHLYFYWYRQILGQKVEFLVSFYNNEISEKSEIFDDQFSVERPDGSNFTLKIRSTKLEDSAMYFCASSETGQYEQYFGPGTRLTVT.

The rearrangement links TRBV6-1 to TRBJ1-1; D gene uncertain. With 1 base removed from V and 0 bases from J, the gap between germline ends came to 12 bases. Germline CDR1 is MNHNS and CDR2 is SASEGT. CDR3 length: 16 amino acids. In nucleotides, the CDR3 is TGTGCCAGCAGTGAAGGGCACAGTCTGCTGAACACTGAAGCTTTCTTT. This translates into CASSEGHSLLNTEAFF.

J is TRBJ2-4 and V is TRBV2; D is ambiguous. The V end was cut by 3 bases, the J end by 3 bases, with 6 bases between. In germline, CDR1 is SNHLY, CDR2 FYNNEI. This CDR3 has 13 amino acids. In nucleotides, the CDR3 is TGTGCCAGCAGTGATACAGTCAAAAACATTCAGTACTTC. Encoded protein: CASSDTVKNIQYF. Full variable domain (rest looked up from reference TRBV2 and TRBJ2-4): EPEVTQTPSHQVTQMGQEVILRCVPISNHLYFYWYRQILGQKVEFLVSFYNNEISEKSEIFDDQFSVERPDGSNFTLKIRSTKLEDSAMYFCASSDTVKNIQYFGAGTRLSVL.

The gene calls are TRBV5-8 and TRBJ2-1; D is possibly TRBD2 (6 bases). Trimming stripped 6 bases from V and 2 bases from J, with 12 bases between. The germline gives CDR1 SGHTS, CDR2 YDEGEE. The CDR3 consists of 14 residues. CDR3 residues: CASNNREPYNEQFF. The CDR3 region has the DNA TGTGCCAGCAACAATCGGGAGCCCTACAATGAGCAGTTCTTC.

CDR3 DNA: TGTGCCACCAGCCGCGCGGGCCTCCGCGGGGCTTTCTTT. Encoded protein: CATSRAGLRGAFF. The chain carries TRBV15 and TRBJ1-1; D is unclear. This CDR3 is built from 13 residues. V lost 5 bases to trimming and J lost 11 bases, with 18 bases between them. Looked up from germline, CDR1 is LNHNV and CDR2 is YYDKDF (reference sequence).

The genes are TRBV7-2 and TRBJ2-5; a weak D match, TRBD1 (5 bases). Germline V lookup: CDR1 SGHTA, CDR2 FQGNSA. V shed 6 bases and J shed 7 bases, with 18 bases lying between them. The CDR3 totals 14 residues. The CDR3 nucleotides are TGTGCCAGCAGTTCCCTCCAGGGTCTGGCGACCCAGTACTTC. Translation: CASSSLQGLATQYF.

V and J are TRBV4-2 and TRBJ1-4; 9 nucleotides align to TRBD1. The CDR3 sequence is 18 residues long. Trimming took 3 bases from V and 6 from J; bases not matched to a gene: 14. CDR1 and CDR2 from the germline V gene are LGHNA and YNFKEQ. CDR3 in amino acids: CASSHVANRGRYDEKLFF. CDR3 sequence (DNA): TGTGCCAGCAGCCATGTAGCTAACAGGGGGCGATACGATGAAAAACTGTTTTTT.

A single count supports this clone. The chain uses TRBV19 and TRBJ2-5; D may be TRBD2 (6 bases). Trimming cost V 10 bases and J 5 bases, with 14 bases left between them. The CDR3 runs to 12 residues. Looked up from germline, CDR1 is LNHDA and CDR2 is SQIVND (reference sequence). The CDR3 sequence: CATRQGGETQYF. CDR3 DNA sequence: TGTGCCACCAGGCAGGGAGGTGAGACCCAGTACTTC.

This chain joins TRBV15 and TRBJ2-1, with 12 bases matching TRBD2. This CDR3 is 18 amino acids long. The V gene's germline CDR1 is LNHNV and CDR2 YYDKDF (reference sequence). V was pared by 1 base and J by 6 bases, with 10 bases of the junction left unmatched. CDR3 sequence reads: CATSRAVGTSGPANEQFF. CDR3 in DNA: TGTGCCACCAGCAGAGCGGTAGGGACTAGCGGGCCAGCCAATGAGCAGTTCTTC.

V and J are TRBV14 and TRBJ2-5, with D maybe TRBD2 (6 bases). Trimming removed 0 bases at V and 2 bases at J, with 13 bases between. Per the germline V gene, CDR1 is SGHDN and CDR2 is FVKESK. The CDR3 is 16 residues long. This CDR3 reads CASSQDALAPQETQYF. CDR3 nucleotide sequence: TGTGCCAGCAGCCAAGATGCCCTAGCGCCTCAAGAGACCCAGTACTTC.

The chain employs TRBV6-4 and TRBJ2-1; D perhaps matches TRBD2 (6 bases). The V end was cut by 3 bases, the J end by 0 bases, with 12 bases between. The length of the CDR3 is 16 residues. The V gene's germline CDR1 is MRHNA and CDR2 SNTAGT. The CDR3 protein is CASSDNPAGSYNEQFF. DNA for the CDR3: TGTGCCAGCAGTGATAATCCAGCGGGCTCCTACAATGAGCAGTTCTTC.